This T cell receptor beta chain was sequenced in a study of beta chain features in type 1 diabetes. The study's findings and limits: Any HLA-type effect on TCRB rearrangement remained unresolved here. Shorter TCRB CDR3s, moderately but significantly so, were found in Type 1 diabetes patients in all four CD4+ subsets.

As to this clone: Its specificity is unknown.

Germline-derived CDR1 and CDR2 are SGHDN and FVKESK. The V and J ends lost 4 bases and 4 bases, in that order; junction bases with no gene match: 8. This CDR3 has 16 residues. Every bit of the isolated RNA underwent reverse transcription, so sequencing read expressed TCRB transcripts. TCRdb keeps only in-frame clones here, not all; method: immunoSEQ multiplex PCR. The table has about 700,000 clones, about an eighth seen once. This sequence originates from a man between 18 and 29 years old with type 1 diabetes. This sequence joins TRBV14 and TRBJ2-1, with 9 bases matching TRBD2. The sequenced sample was naive CD4+ T cells from blood. The CDR3 here is CASSPFLAGLYNEQFF. CDR3 DNA: TGTGCCAGCAGCCCTTTCCTAGCGGGGCTTTACAATGAGCAGTTCTTC.